Listed here are 8 T cell receptor beta chains from one sample, sequenced in a study of blood T cell repertoires in COVID-19. TCRdb keeps only in-frame clones here, not all; method: immunoSEQ multiplex PCR. Of around 81,000 clones in the sample, approximately 91% were seen once. Material for sequencing was peripheral blood. The receptors were gathered from a man between 70 and 80 years old with acute or convalescent COVID-19.

The rearrangement uses TRBV12-3 or TRBV12-4 and TRBJ2-1; D is possibly TRBD2 (6 bases). V lost 5 bases and J 8 bases, leaving 10 bases between the germline ends. There are 12 residues in the CDR3. This CDR3 reads CASSRESYEQFF. The CDR3 DNA reads TGTGCCAGCAGTCGGGAGAGTTATGAGCAGTTCTTC.

The chain carries TRBV7-2 and TRBJ2-3; TRBD2 is a possible D gene (5 bases). The germline V gene has CDR1 SGHTA and CDR2 FQGNSA. The germline V and J ends were trimmed by 5 bases and 2 bases, with 14 bases remaining between them. The length of the CDR3 is 15 residues. This CDR3 is CASSPPSGITDTQYF. DNA for the CDR3: TGTGCCAGCAGCCCCCCATCGGGGATCACAGATACGCAGTATTTT.

This chain links TRBV25-1 with TRBJ2-3, with 9 bases matching TRBD1. CDR3 length: 14 amino acids. Germline CDR1 reads MGHDK; CDR2 reads SYGVNS. Trimming removed 6 bases from V and 6 bases from J; junction bases left unmatched: 7. In DNA, the CDR3 is TGTGCCAGCAGGCCCGGGACAGGGTGGGATACGCAGTATTTT. Translation gives CASRPGTGWDTQYF.

The J gene is TRBJ1-1, the V gene TRBV7-2, with D tentatively TRBD1 (6 bases). This CDR3 is 16 amino acids long. CDR1 is SGHTA and CDR2 is FQGNSA in the germline V gene. Trimming left V 3 bases short and J 0 bases short, with 14 bases between. CDR3 residues: CASSFLGGPMNTEAFF. CDR3 DNA: TGTGCCAGCAGCTTTCTTGGGGGCCCGATGAACACTGAAGCTTTCTTT.

The chain couples TRBV5-4 to TRBJ2-1, with D perhaps matching TRBD1 (5 bases). The CDR3 has 15 residues. Trimming stripped 2 bases from V and 4 bases from J, with 13 bases between. Germline V gene data show CDR1 as SGHNT and CDR2 as YYREEE (reference sequence). In DNA, the CDR3 is TGTGCCAGCAGCTTAGGACAAGTGGGATACAATGAGCAGTTCTTC. This gives the protein CASSLGQVGYNEQFF.

The chain carries TRBV11-2 and TRBJ2-3; 7 bases agree with TRBD1. V lost 5 bases and J lost 2; bases outside the gene matches: 7. CDR3 length: 15 amino acids. Germline CDR1 and CDR2: SGHAT and FQNNGV. CDR3: CASSSQTGITDTQYF. The DNA for the CDR3 is TGTGCCAGCAGCAGCCAGACAGGGATCACAGATACGCAGTATTTT.

The chain couples TRBV7-2 to TRBJ2-1; no clear D gene. The CDR3 consists of 14 residues. Trimming removed 1 base from V and 7 bases from J, with 11 bases in between. Germline CDR1 reads SGHTA; CDR2 reads FQGNSA. CDR3 in DNA: TGTGCCAGCAGCTTAGATTGGGTAGCAAATGAGCAGTTCTTC. Translation gives CASSLDWVANEQFF.

The chain couples TRBV6-6 to TRBJ1-1; 8 nucleotides match TRBD1. In germline, CDR1 is MNHNY, CDR2 SVGAGI (reference sequence). J lost 2 bases, V lost 7 bases, and 6 bases had no gene match. This CDR3 spans 14 amino acids. In DNA form, the CDR3 reads TGTGCCAGCACACAGGGGGTCCTCAACACTGAAGCTTTCTTT. The encoded protein is CASTQGVLNTEAFF.